A selection of T cell receptor beta chains follows, all from one sample in a study of shared clonotypes between healthy human individuals. Profiling relied on immunoSEQ multiplex PCR, and the TCRdb table lists in-frame clones only, not all of them. Of roughly 850,000 clones listed, about 96% were seen once; the top ten hold about 0.25%. Sequencing input: naive CD8+ T cells sorted from blood. These TCRs come from a man aged 25-40 years in good health. CDR3s include the opening cysteine and the closing phenylalanine or tryptophan. A D gene is named only where the DNA matches it firmly. The size entry is marked missing in some rows and otherwise reads once, few, many or a size class.

size	V	J	D	DNA	CDR3
once	TRBV4-1	TRBJ2-1	TRBD2	TGCGCCAGCAGCCAAGAGGGCGGGAGTTCCTACAATGAGCAGTTCTTC	CASSQEGGSSYNEQFF
.	TRBV5-5	TRBJ2-5	.	TGTGCCAGCAGCTCCCACCTCTCTCAAGAGACCCAGTACTTC	CASSSHLSQETQYF
.	TRBV4-1	TRBJ1-4	TRBD1	TGCGCCAGCAGCCACGATGGGACAGGGGGCATTGAAAAACTGTTTTTT	CASSHDGTGGIEKLFF
.	TRBV28	TRBJ1-5	.	TGTGCCAGCAGTTTAGATTATAGCAATCAGCCCCAGCATTTT	CASSLDYSNQPQHF
.	TRBV7-9	TRBJ1-1	TRBD1	TGTGCCAGCAGCCCAACCGCAGACAGGGATTATGAAGCTTTCTTT	CASSPTADRDYEAFF
.	TRBV5-1	TRBJ2-7	TRBD1	TGCGCCAGCAGCAAGGGACAGGGGGCCTACGAGCAGTACTTC	CASSKGQGAYEQYF
.	TRBV27	TRBJ2-3	TRBD2	TGTGCCAGCAGTTTAATCAGCGGGGGGCCGGCAGATACGCAGTATTTT	CASSLISGGPADTQYF
.	TRBV9	TRBJ1-4	TRBD1	TGTGCCAGCAGCCAATATGGGGGACAGACAACTAATGAAAAACTGTTTTTT	CASSQYGGQTTNEKLFF
.	TRBV5-4	TRBJ2-7	.	TGTGCCAGCAGCTTTGGTACAGGAATCTACGAGCAGTACTTC	CASSFGTGIYEQYF
.	TRBV7-6	TRBJ2-3	.	TGTGCCAGCAGCTTCGGTCAGGACACAGATACGCAGTATTTT	CASSFGQDTDTQYF
.	TRBV29-1	TRBJ1-2	.	TGCAGCGTTGAAGTTGGGGAGCCGCTCCTATTTGGCTACACCTTC	CSVEVGEPLLFGYTF
.	TRBV27	TRBJ2-2	.	TGTGCCAGCAGTTTAGGTCAGAACACCGGGGAGCTGTTTTTT	CASSLGQNTGELFF
.	TRBV9	TRBJ2-2	TRBD2	TGTGCCAGCAGCCTAGGACTAGCGGGAGGGTCCGGAAAGACCGGGGAGCTGTTTTTT	CASSLGLAGGSGKTGELFF
.	TRBV27	TRBJ2-1	.	TGTGCCAGCAATGCAGGTGACAATGAGCAGTTCTTC	CASNAGDNEQFF
.	TRBV4-3	TRBJ2-7	.	TGCGCCAGCAGCCAAGGGGAAACCTACGAGCAGTACTTC	CASSQGETYEQYF
.	TRBV6-1	TRBJ1-1	.	TGTGCCAGCAGTGAGCTTCCATACACTGAAGCTTTCTTT	CASSELPYTEAFF
.	TRBV28	TRBJ2-1	TRBD2	TGTGCCAGCAGGATACTAGCGGGAGCTGTCTACAATGAGCAGTTCTTC	CASRILAGAVYNEQFF
.	TRBV5-1	TRBJ2-5	.	TGCGCCAGCAGCTTGGAAATCGTTGCAGAGACCCAGTACTTC	CASSLEIVAETQYF
.	TRBV15	TRBJ2-7	TRBD2	TGTGCCACCAGCAGAGGTGGGGGACTAACAGTGGACGAGCAGTACTTC	CATSRGGGLTVDEQYF
.	TRBV14	TRBJ2-1	TRBD2	TGTGCCAGCACCAAAACGGGGGGGACGGTCTCCTACAATGAGCAGTTCTTC	CASTKTGGTVSYNEQFF
.	TRBV28	TRBJ2-1	.	TGTGCCAGCAGTCCCGTTGGGGGCTCCTACAATGAGCAGTTCTTC	CASSPVGGSYNEQFF
.	TRBV5-6	TRBJ2-7	TRBD1	TGTGCCAGCAGCTCCACAGGGGGCACTTACGAGCAGTACTTC	CASSSTGGTYEQYF
.	TRBV27	TRBJ2-7	.	TGTGCCAGCAGTAGCGGAGGGCTAGTCTACGAGCAGTACTTC	CASSSGGLVYEQYF
.	TRBV5-1	TRBJ2-5	TRBD2	TGCGCCAGCAGCTTGGGGCGGGAGGGCCGAGAGACCCAGTACTTC	CASSLGREGRETQYF
.	TRBV27	TRBJ2-1	.	TGTGCCAGCGGGGGGGCGGGTACCTTCGATGAGCAGTTCTTC	CASGGAGTFDEQFF
.	TRBV7-9	TRBJ2-7	.	TGTGCCAGCAGCTTAGCAGGGGGGATCTACGAGCAGTACTTC	CASSLAGGIYEQYF
once	TRBV9	TRBJ1-1	TRBD1	TGTGCCAGCAGTACAGGGGGCGAGAATGAAGCTTTCTTT	CASSTGGENEAFF
.	TRBV29-1	TRBJ2-5	.	TGCAGCGTTGAAGTGCCCGGGGAGGCCGAAGAGACCCAGTACTTC	CSVEVPGEAEETQYF
once	TRBV27	TRBJ2-2	.	TGTGCCAGCAGTACACAGGCCACCGGGGAGCTGTTTTTT	CASSTQATGELFF
.	TRBV15	TRBJ2-1	TRBD1	TGTGCCACCAGCGTCCGGGGACAGTACAATGAGCAGTTCTTC	CATSVRGQYNEQFF
once	TRBV15	TRBJ2-1	.	TGTGCCGCGGAAGGACGGGAGCAATCCGTCAACTTCTACAATGAGCAGTTCTTC	CAAEGREQSVNFYNEQFF
.	TRBV13	TRBJ2-1	.	TGTGCCAGCAGCTCCAAGTGGACTGCGGCCTACAATGAGCAGTTCTTC	CASSSKWTAAYNEQFF
.	TRBV4-1	TRBJ2-7	TRBD2	TGCGCCAGCAGCCAGGGACTAAATTACTACGAGCAGTACTTC	CASSQGLNYYEQYF
.	TRBV7-9	TRBJ1-2	.	TGTGCCAGCAGCTTACAGGGTTGGGTTGGCTACACCTTC	CASSLQGWVGYTF
.	TRBV7-9	TRBJ1-4	.	TGTGCCAGCAGCTCGACAGCTGAAAAACTGTTTTTT	CASSSTAEKLFF
.	TRBV10-3	TRBJ2-1	TRBD2	TGTGCCATCAGTGATTCGGCGGGAGGACTAAGCGATGAGCAGTTCTTC	CAISDSAGGLSDEQFF